This T cell receptor beta chain was captured in a study of blood T cell repertoires in COVID-19. Sequencing used immunoSEQ multiplex PCR; TCRdb keeps in-frame clones, though not all of them. The repertoire holds a few hundred thousand clones, with approximately 78% as singletons. Germline values: CDR1 MDHEN, CDR2 SYDVKM. Trimming removed 4 bases at V and 0 bases at J, with 12 bases between. The CDR3 runs to 15 residues. Patients from Seattle were sampled longitudinally, starting during active infection. This clone was counted once. Sequenced input: peripheral blood. The chain is built from TRBV28 and TRBJ1-2; maybe TRBD1 (5 bases). This clonotype was obtained from a woman aged 70-85 years with COVID-19, enrolled during active disease. CDR3: CASSSPSRANYGYTF. The CDR3 bases are TGTGCCAGCAGTTCGCCATCCAGGGCTAACTATGGCTACACCTTC.